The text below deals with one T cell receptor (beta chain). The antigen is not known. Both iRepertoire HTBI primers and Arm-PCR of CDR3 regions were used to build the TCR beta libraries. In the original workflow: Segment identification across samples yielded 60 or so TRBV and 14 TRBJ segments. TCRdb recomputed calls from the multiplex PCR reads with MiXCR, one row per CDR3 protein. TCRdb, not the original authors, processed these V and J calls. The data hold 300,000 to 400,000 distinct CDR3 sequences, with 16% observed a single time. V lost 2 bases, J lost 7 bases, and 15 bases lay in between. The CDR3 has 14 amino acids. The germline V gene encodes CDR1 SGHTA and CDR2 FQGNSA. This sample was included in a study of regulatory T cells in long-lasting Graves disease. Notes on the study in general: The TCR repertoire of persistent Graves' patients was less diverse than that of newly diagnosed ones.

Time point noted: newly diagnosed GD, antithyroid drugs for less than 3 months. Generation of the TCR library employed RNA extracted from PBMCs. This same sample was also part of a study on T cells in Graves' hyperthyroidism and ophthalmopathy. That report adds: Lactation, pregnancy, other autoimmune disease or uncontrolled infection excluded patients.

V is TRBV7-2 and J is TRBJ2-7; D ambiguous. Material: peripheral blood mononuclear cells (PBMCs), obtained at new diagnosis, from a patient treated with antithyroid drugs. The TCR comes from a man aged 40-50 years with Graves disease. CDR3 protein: CASSLRVSLREQYF. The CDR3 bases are TGTGCCAGCAGCTTAAGAGTATCCTTGAGAGAGCAGTACTTC.